This passage covers 12 T cell receptor beta chains from one sample sequenced in a study of cytomegalovirus exposure and HLA in healthy donors. A multiplex PCR was run with 60 Vbeta primers and 13 Jbeta primers. Assay used: immunoSEQ multiplex PCR; TCRdb lists only in-frame clones, some missing. The sample lists about 120,000 clones, roughly 68% occurring once. The sequencing input was PBMCs. The source is a young man in good health and CMV-seropositive.

The chain joins TRBV9 to TRBJ2-2, with 8 bases matching TRBD2. The CDR3 totals 16 residues. J gave up 7 bases and V 0 bases, and 8 bases lay outside the gene matches. From germline, CDR1 is SGDLS and CDR2 YYNGEE. The CDR3 is CASSVAGAGVVGELFF. The CDR3, as DNA: TGTGCCAGCAGCGTAGCGGGAGCGGGAGTCGTCGGGGAGCTGTTTTTT.

In DNA, the CDR3 is TGCGCCAGCAGCCTAGATCAGGGGGTATGGGGGCTGTTTTTT. This sequence encodes CASSLDQGVWGLFF. The V and J genes are TRBV5-1 and TRBJ2-2; 7 bases match TRBD1. Germline V gene lookup returns CDR1 SGHRS and CDR2 YFSETQ. J gave up 13 bases and V 4 bases, and 13 bases lay outside the gene matches. The CDR3 covers 14 residues.

The rearrangement joins TRBV5-4 to TRBJ2-7; D unresolved. V lost 4 bases and J 0 bases, leaving 17 bases between the germline ends. CDR3 length: 16 amino acids. Germline-derived CDR1 and CDR2 are SGHNT and YYREEE (reference sequence). The CDR3 loop reads CASSPMGVSSSYEQYV. The CDR3 DNA is TGTGCCAGCAGCCCAATGGGCGTTTCGAGCTCCTACGAGCAGTACGTC.

The CDR3: CASRRFRDRTTDTQYF. Written as DNA, the CDR3 is TGTGCCAGCAGGCGATTCCGGGACAGGACCACAGATACGCAGTATTTT. V is TRBV28 and J is TRBJ2-3; TRBD1 matches at 8 bases. CDR1 is MDHEN, CDR2 SYDVKM, per germline. The CDR3 contains 16 residues. The J segment lost 2 bases and the V segment lost 6 bases, leaving 10 bases of the junction unmatched.

The chain is built from TRBV7-8 and TRBJ2-5; TRBD2 matches 9 bases. Germline assignment: CDR1 SGHVS and CDR2 FQNEAQ. The CDR3 covers 18 residues. The trim removed 1 base at V and 5 bases at J, leaving 14 bases unmatched. DNA for the CDR3: TGTGCCAGCAGCTTAGAATTGGGCGGGAGGGCCGACGAGGAGACCCAGTACTTC. Its translation is CASSLELGGRADEETQYF.

In its sample, this clone was seen a few times. V usage is TRBV6-5 and J usage is TRBJ2-3; maybe TRBD1 (7 bases). The CDR3 is 13 residues long. The V end lost 0 bases, the J end lost 11 bases, and 12 bases lay between the germline ends. From germline, CDR1 is MNHEY and CDR2 SVGAGI. In DNA, the CDR3 is TGTGCCAGCAGTTACTCGCGGGACAGCCTGCAGTATTTT. Encoded protein: CASSYSRDSLQYF.

The J gene is TRBJ1-6, the V gene TRBV2, with D possibly being TRBD1 (5 bases). V dropped 5 bases and J dropped 7 bases, with 12 bases sitting between them. CDR3 length equals 14 residues. CDR1 is SNHLY, CDR2 FYNNEI, per germline. Here the CDR3 reads CASSRQIVNSPLHF. The CDR3 region has the DNA TGTGCCAGCAGTCGACAGATTGTAAATTCACCCCTCCACTTT.

This clone was observed a handful of times. V and J are TRBV6-4 and TRBJ2-3; 7 bases agree with TRBD2. CDR3 length equals 14 residues. Germline assignment: CDR1 MRHNA and CDR2 SNTAGT. With 3 bases clipped from V and 0 bases from J, the junction kept 0 bases outside the gene matches. The CDR3 DNA reads as TGTGCCAGCAGTGAGCGGGGGAGCACAGATACGCAGTATTTT. As protein: CASSERGSTDTQYF.

The chain employs TRBV25-1 and TRBJ1-1; D is perhaps TRBD1 (6 bases). Germline CDR1 and CDR2: MGHDK and SYGVNS. V was trimmed by 8 bases and J by 3 bases, leaving 13 bases between them. This CDR3 region has 13 residues. The CDR3 loop is CASHRVLDTEAFF. CDR3 nucleotide sequence: TGTGCCAGCCACAGGGTGCTGGACACTGAAGCTTTCTTT.

This clone has more than one count but fewer than ten. The chain joins TRBV29-1 to TRBJ1-5, with D perhaps matching TRBD1 (6 bases). The CDR3 loop spans 18 amino acids. V was shortened by 0 bases and J by 4 bases, with 22 bases between the two germline ends. Germline V gene sequence: CDR1 SQVTM, CDR2 ANQGSEA. DNA of the CDR3: TGCAGCGTTGAAGATGAATTAGCGAAACAGGGTCTAAATCAGCCCCAGCATTTT. Its translation: CSVEDELAKQGLNQPQHF.

This sequence joins TRBV7-9 and TRBJ1-1; 7 bases are shared with TRBD1. The ends lost 3 bases at V and 2 bases at J; junction bases unmatched: 6. Germline V gene data show CDR1 as SEHNR and CDR2 as FQNEAQ (reference sequence). The CDR3 consists of 15 residues. This CDR3 is CASSFRQGGNTEAFF. CDR3 nucleotide sequence: TGTGCCAGCAGCTTCCGACAGGGTGGCAACACTGAAGCTTTCTTT.

The rearrangement links TRBV7-9 to TRBJ1-1, with a possible D match to TRBD1 (5 bases). Germline V gene sequence: CDR1 SEHNR, CDR2 FQNEAQ (reference sequence). This CDR3 region has 13 residues. V was pared by 0 bases and J by 11 bases, with 13 bases between. The CDR3: CASSLAGGGFAFF. The CDR3 coding sequence is TGTGCCAGCAGCTTAGCGGGGGGAGGGTTCGCTTTCTTT.